This T cell receptor beta chain was captured by sequencing in a study of OX40 agonist ivuxolimab in advanced cancers. Study-level findings and limits: Averaged across samples, CD8+ T cells carried more expanded clones than CD4+ did.

In the case of this clone: Its specificity is unknown.

Assay: immunoSEQ multiplex PCR; the TCRdb copy retains only in-frame clones and omits some. The data hold 81,000 or so clones, with 70% to 90% observed a single time. Baseline, cycle 4 day 1, and cycle 7 day 1 were the blood sampling points. The CDR3 length is 10 residues. V lost 1 base and J 16 bases, leaving 7 bases between the germline ends. CDR1 and CDR2 (germline): SEHNR, FQNEAQ (reference sequence). The sample in question was CD4+ or CD8+ T cells sorted from blood, obtained in a trial of the OX40 agonist ivuxolimab. The clonotype was recovered from an adult with an advanced solid tumor such as melanoma, head and neck, liver or kidney cancer. This chain connects TRBV7-9 to TRBJ1-4; D is undetermined. The CDR3 DNA sequence: TGTGCCAGCAGCTTAGACCCCCCGTTTTTT. Protein: CASSLDPPFF.